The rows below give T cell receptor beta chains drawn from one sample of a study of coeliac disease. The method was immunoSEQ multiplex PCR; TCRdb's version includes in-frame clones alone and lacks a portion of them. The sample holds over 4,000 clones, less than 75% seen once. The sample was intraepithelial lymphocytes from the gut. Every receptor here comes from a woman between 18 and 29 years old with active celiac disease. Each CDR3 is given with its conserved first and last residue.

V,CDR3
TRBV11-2,CASSLAGGSYEQYF
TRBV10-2,CASSLEQYF
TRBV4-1,CASSQGLAGQTYEQYF
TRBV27,CASSLSLWSWRWYEQYF
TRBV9,CASSVGTAEAFF
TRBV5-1,CASSLASPDTQYF
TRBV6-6,CASSRSHYEQYF
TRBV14,CASSNGAGGQNEQFF
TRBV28,CASSSGGWAQPQHF
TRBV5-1,CASSSTSGGQETQYF
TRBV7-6,CASSLASGRLDGYTF
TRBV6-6,CASSPPGDNRGYTF
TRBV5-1,CASSAMTGEAGNTIYF
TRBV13,CASSWWTGTEAFF